The clone carrying this T cell receptor (beta chain) was detected once. Reverse transcription of roughly 0.45 to 1 ug RNA used random hexamers. Via MiXCR, TCRdb re-called the immunoSEQ multiplex PCR reads, giving one row per CDR3 protein. The table shows roughly 25,000 distinct CDR3 sequences, with 93% occurring only once. These data originate in a study of CD8 T cells in Susac syndrome. The germline V gene has CDR1 SGHTA and CDR2 FQGNSA. Trimming shortened V by 5 bases and J by 6 bases, and 16 bases separated the two germline ends. The length of the CDR3 is 14 residues. What was sequenced was CD8+ T cells from PBMCs. The V call is TRBV7-2, the J call TRBJ1-1; D may be TRBD1 (6 bases). The clonotype was recovered from a human donor with Susac syndrome. The CDR3 reads CASSHTGHRAEAFF. Here the CDR3 DNA reads TGTGCCAGCAGCCACACGGGACATCGGGCTGAAGCTTTCTTT.